The clone carrying this T cell receptor (beta chain) was found once. Participant-given clinical history determined each cohort assignment. CDR3 length: 12 amino acids. Germline CDR1 GTSNPN, CDR2 SVGIG (reference sequence). V lost 0 bases, J lost 8 bases, and 10 bases lay in between. Data came from immunoSEQ multiplex PCR; TCRdb stores just in-frame clones and leaves some out. The table includes some 270,000 clones, 80% to 90% detected once. These data come from a study of blood T cell repertoires in COVID-19. The source of this sequence is a woman younger than 45 who had recovered from COVID-19. The sequenced material came from PBMCs or T cells enriched from blood (not recorded which). The chain is built from TRBV30 and TRBJ1-2; D is uncertain. The CDR3 nucleotides are TGTGCCTGGAGTGTAGGGCCGGGGGGCTACACCTTC. Translating it yields CAWSVGPGGYTF.